This T cell receptor beta chain was retrieved from a study of blood T cell repertoires in COVID-19. At the level of the study: Sample material is recorded as cDNA or gDNA derived from T cells, B-cell-depleted T cells, or PBMCs.

Germline V CDR1 and CDR2: LNHDA, SQIVND (reference sequence). V lost 6 bases, J lost 0 bases, and 7 bases stayed unmatched. The CDR3 is made up of 15 amino acids. As handled by the study authors: Estimation of nucleated cell counts relied on the amplification of reference gene primers. Assay used: immunoSEQ multiplex PCR; TCRdb lists only in-frame clones, some missing. V, J and clone size derive from that table, while D and trimming were established from the DNA sequence. The sample contains about 120,000 clones, 75% to 95% of which appear only once. This TCR was recovered from a human donor with active COVID-19. The donor label of this sample is uncertain. The chain recombines TRBV19 with TRBJ1-2, with 7 bases lining up with TRBD1. The source material was peripheral blood. The CDR3: CASRRPGTANYGYTF. The CDR3 coding sequence is TGTGCCAGTAGACGCCCCGGGACAGCTAACTATGGCTACACCTTC.